One and the same sample provided the 26 T cell receptor beta chains below, sequenced in a study of cytomegalovirus exposure and HLA in healthy donors. Researchers ran the PCR with 60 Vbeta and 13 Jbeta primers. Only in-frame clones appear in the TCRdb table, and some are missing; sequencing was by immunoSEQ multiplex PCR. The sample comprises approximately 200,000 clones, roughly 78% of which are singletons, and around 1.4% rests with the top ten. What was sequenced was PBMCs. The receptors shown here come from a girl between 10 and 17 years old in good health and CMV-seropositive.

The chain is built from TRBV7-2 and TRBJ1-2; TRBD1 agrees at 9 bases. V was pared by 5 bases and J by 5 bases, with 9 bases of the junction left unmatched. Germline CDR1 SGHTA, CDR2 FQGNSA. The CDR3 spans 15 residues. In DNA, the CDR3 is TGTGCCAGCAGCCAAAACAGGGGGCTTCTGTATGGCTACACCTTC. Protein: CASSQNRGLLYGYTF.

This rearrangement joins TRBV30 to TRBJ2-7; TRBD2 matches at 10 bases. Germline V gene sequence: CDR1 GTSNPN, CDR2 SVGIG (reference sequence). The V segment lost 1 base and the J segment 2 bases; nucleotides outside the gene matches: 5. There are 15 residues in the CDR3. This chain's CDR3 is CAWSAGTSEAYEQYF. The CDR3 DNA reads as TGTGCCTGGAGTGCCGGGACTAGCGAAGCCTACGAGCAGTACTTC. Together with reference TRBV30 and TRBJ2-7, the CDR3 gives the full variable domain: SQTIHQWPATLVQPVGSPLSLECTVEGTSNPNLYWYRQAAGRGLQLLFYSVGIGQISSEVPQNLSASRPQDRQFILSSKKLLLSDSGFYLCAWSAGTSEAYEQYFGPGTRLTVT.

The chain couples TRBV7-2 to TRBJ2-5; 12 bases align to TRBD2. This CDR3 is built from 15 residues. J was trimmed by 5 bases and V by 5 bases; bases with no gene match: 6. The germline V gene encodes CDR1 SGHTA and CDR2 FQGNSA. CDR3 sequence reads: CASSPSGGAYETQYF. CDR3 DNA sequence: TGTGCCAGCAGCCCTAGCGGGGGGGCCTATGAGACCCAGTACTTC.

The gene calls are TRBV2 and TRBJ2-7; weak D call: TRBD2 (5 bases). This CDR3 has 14 residues. Trimming shortened V by 5 bases and J by 1 base, and 12 bases separated the two germline ends. Germline CDR1 and CDR2: SNHLY and FYNNEI. DNA for the CDR3: TGTGCCAGCAGTCAGGACTGGGTTTCCTACGAGCAGTACTTC. It translates to CASSQDWVSYEQYF.

This chain links TRBV6-1 with TRBJ2-7, with 7 bases aligning to TRBD1. The CDR3 consists of 14 residues. The ends lost 8 bases at V and 5 bases at J; junction bases unmatched: 12. Germline CDR1 MNHNS, CDR2 SASEGT. The CDR3 loop reads CASSPTGWVDEQYF. As DNA, the CDR3 is TGTGCCAGCTCTCCGACAGGGTGGGTGGACGAGCAGTACTTC.

This rearrangement joins TRBV7-8 to TRBJ2-3; 11 positions agree with TRBD2. Germline values: CDR1 SGHVS, CDR2 FQNEAQ. V lost 2 bases, J lost 0 bases, and 7 bases stayed unmatched. The CDR3 length is 18 residues. As DNA, the CDR3 is TGTGCCAGCAGCTTAAGACTAGCGGGGAGTCCAAGCACAGATACGCAGTATTTT. Translated, it gives CASSLRLAGSPSTDTQYF.

As DNA, the CDR3 is TGTGCCAGCAGCTCGGGACAGAGTTTTTCACCCCTCCACTTT. It encodes CASSSGQSFSPLHF. The rearrangement joins TRBV11-2 to TRBJ1-6, with 7 bases matching TRBD1. Germline V CDR1 and CDR2: SGHAT, FQNNGV. J was trimmed by 9 bases and V by 4 bases; bases with no gene match: 6. This CDR3 contains 14 residues.

V usage is TRBV5-4 and J usage is TRBJ2-1, with 12 positions matching TRBD2. CDR3 length equals 17 residues. The germline V gene encodes CDR1 SGHNT and CDR2 YYREEE (reference sequence). V trimming: 6 bases; J trimming: 3 bases; junction bases outside the gene matches: 10. The chain's CDR3 is CASTAGTSGSHYNEQFF. DNA for the CDR3: TGTGCCAGCACCGCCGGGACTAGCGGGTCCCACTACAATGAGCAGTTCTTC.

Here the CDR3 DNA reads TGTGCCAGCAGCTCCCTCCTAGCTTTGGAGACCCAGTACTTC. This gives the protein CASSSLLALETQYF. The chain uses TRBV7-7 and TRBJ2-5, with D perhaps matching TRBD2 (5 bases). Deletions cut 4 bases from V and 5 bases from J, with 14 bases between. This CDR3 comprises 14 residues. Germline V gene data show CDR1 as SSHAT and CDR2 as FNYEAQ (reference sequence).

This clone came up once. The chain employs TRBV29-1 and TRBJ2-3, with D possibly being TRBD1 (5 bases). Germline V gene data show CDR1 as SQVTM and CDR2 as ANQGSEA. The CDR3 length is 15 residues. Trimming removed 4 bases at V and 6 bases at J, with 20 bases between. The CDR3 spells CSVVRQGYLLDTQYF. The CDR3 coding sequence is TGCAGCGTTGTTCGGCAGGGTTATTTGTTGGATACGCAGTATTTT.

The J gene is TRBJ1-3, the V gene TRBV18; D gene ambiguous. The length of the CDR3 is 14 residues. Germline V lookup: CDR1 KGHSH, CDR2 LQKENI. V shed 6 bases and J shed 4 bases, with 13 bases lying between them. As DNA, the CDR3 is TGTGCCAGCTCGACTCGGTCTGCAGGAAACACCATATATTTT. It is translated as CASSTRSAGNTIYF.

The gene calls are TRBV28 and TRBJ2-2; D remains unclear. CDR3 length equals 14 residues. Germline assignment: CDR1 MDHEN and CDR2 SYDVKM. V was pared by 2 bases and J by 2 bases, with 6 bases between. The CDR3 DNA sequence: TGTGCCAGCAGTTTAGAGACTAACACCGGGGAGCTGTTTTTT. It encodes CASSLETNTGELFF. Full variable domain (remainder filled in from reference TRBV28 and TRBJ2-2): DVKVTQSSRYLVKRTGEKVFLECVQDMDHENMFWYRQDPGLGLRLIYFSYDVKMKEKGDIPEGYSVSREKKERFSLILESASTNQTSMYLCASSLETNTGELFFGEGSRLTVL.

The gene calls are TRBV11-3 and TRBJ2-2; TRBD2 agrees at 16 bases. Germline CDR1 SGHNT, CDR2 YENEEA. The ends lost 4 bases at V and 7 bases at J; junction bases unmatched: 12. This CDR3 has 19 amino acids. This CDR3 is CASSSPGGLAGGQGGELFF. CDR3 bases: TGTGCCAGCAGCTCGCCCGGGGGACTAGCGGGGGGGCAAGGCGGGGAGCTGTTTTTT.

This clone was recorded a few times. The chain combines TRBV5-4 with TRBJ1-1; 10 positions agree with TRBD1. The CDR3 covers 19 residues. The germline V gene has CDR1 SGHNT and CDR2 YYREEE (reference sequence). V lost 3 bases and J lost 1; bases outside the gene matches: 15. The CDR3 protein is CASSSPVPGQGRKNTEAFF. CDR3 nucleotide sequence: TGTGCCAGCAGCTCGCCAGTCCCGGGACAGGGGAGGAAGAACACTGAAGCTTTCTTT.

The chain combines TRBV13 with TRBJ2-3; 9 nucleotides line up with TRBD1. V lost 5 bases and J lost 4; bases outside the gene matches: 4. CDR3 length: 14 amino acids. Germline values: CDR1 PRHDT, CDR2 FYEKMQ (reference sequence). This CDR3 reads CASSLRQGADTQYF. CDR3 nucleotide sequence: TGTGCCAGCAGCCTCCGACAGGGGGCAGATACGCAGTATTTT.

This rearrangement joins TRBV6-5 to TRBJ1-6; D unresolved. CDR3 length: 12 amino acids. Germline CDR1 is MNHEY and CDR2 is SVGAGI. Trimming stripped 5 bases from V and 10 bases from J, with 9 bases between. CDR3 sequence (DNA): TGTGCCAGCAGTGAGGGCGGCTCACCCCTCCACTTT. It codes for CASSEGGSPLHF.

The gene calls are TRBV4-3 and TRBJ2-7, with 9 nucleotides matching TRBD2. CDR3 length equals 15 residues. Germline V lookup: CDR1 LGHNA, CDR2 YSLEER. V was pared by 0 bases and J by 6 bases, with 6 bases of the junction left unmatched. The CDR3 region is CASSQDFLAGTEQYF. CDR3 in DNA: TGCGCCAGCAGCCAAGATTTCCTAGCGGGAACCGAGCAGTACTTC.

The sample holds one count of this clone. V gene TRBV14 combines with J gene TRBJ1-2, with 7 bases matching TRBD1. Germline lookup yields CDR1 SGHDN and CDR2 FVKESK. The CDR3 runs to 16 residues. The V gene end was trimmed by 4 bases and the J gene end by 6 bases; junction bases not matched to a gene: 14. Written as DNA, the CDR3 is TGTGCCAGCAGCCCCCTAAGAGGGGGCGAAGGGGATGGCTACACCTTC. This gives the protein CASSPLRGGEGDGYTF.

The rearrangement links TRBV11-2 to TRBJ2-6, with 11 bases that match TRBD1. V was pared by 2 bases and J by 2 bases, with 8 bases of the junction left unmatched. This CDR3 region has 19 residues. Germline values: CDR1 SGHAT, CDR2 FQNNGV. CDR3: CASSLLPGGQGAGANVLTF. The DNA of the CDR3 is TGTGCCAGCAGCTTACTACCTGGGGGACAGGGGGCTGGGGCCAACGTCCTGACTTTC.

The chain recombines TRBV6-5 with TRBJ1-6; weak D call: TRBD1 (6 bases). Germline CDR1 reads MNHEY; CDR2 reads SVGAGI. Trimming pared 0 bases from V and 9 bases from J, leaving 9 bases between. This CDR3 has 14 amino acids. DNA for the CDR3: TGTGCCAGCAGTTACTCCAGGGGCGGTTCACCCCTCCACTTT. Translating it yields CASSYSRGGSPLHF.

The CDR3 region is CAISEAGSNEKLFF. For the CDR3, the DNA is TGTGCCATCAGTGAGGCGGGCTCTAATGAAAAACTGTTTTTT. This sequence joins TRBV10-3 and TRBJ1-4; no definite D call. The CDR3 spans 14 residues. Looked up from germline, CDR1 is ENHRY and CDR2 is SYGVKD. V was clipped by 2 bases and J by 3 bases, with 7 bases between them.

The chain links TRBV9 to TRBJ1-4, with a tentative D call TRBD1 (6 bases). The CDR3 extends over 16 amino acids. The germline V gene has CDR1 SGDLS and CDR2 YYNGEE. The V end was cut by 4 bases, the J end by 6 bases, with 19 bases between. The CDR3 is CASSPGEVGGHEKLFF. The CDR3 region has the DNA TGTGCCAGCAGCCCCGGGGAAGTCGGGGGGCATGAAAAACTGTTTTTT. The full variable domain, its missing parts supplied by reference TRBV9 and TRBJ1-4, is DSGVTQTPKHLITATGQRVTLRCSPRSGDLSVYWYQQSLDQGLQFLIQYYNGEERAKGNILERFSAQQFPDLHSELNLSSLELGDSALYFCASSPGEVGGHEKLFFGSGTQLSVL.

The V gene is TRBV6-1, the J gene TRBJ1-2, with TRBD1 as a possible D gene (5 bases). Germline loops: CDR1 MNHNS, CDR2 SASEGT. V lost 8 bases and J lost 6, with 16 bases in between. The CDR3 is made up of 13 amino acids. The CDR3 region has the DNA TGTGCCAGCCGGGGGGACCCCTCGGATGGCTACACCTTC. This codes for CASRGDPSDGYTF.

This clone was picked up one time. The chain couples TRBV11-3 to TRBJ2-3; 7 bases match TRBD1. Germline V gene lookup returns CDR1 SGHNT and CDR2 YENEEA. This CDR3 spans 15 amino acids. Trimming cost V 5 bases and J 4 bases; bases outside gene matches: 9. The CDR3 DNA sequence: TGTGCCAGCAGCCCCCGGGACAGCTTTTCAGATACGCAGTATTTT. Encoded protein: CASSPRDSFSDTQYF.

This chain uses TRBV5-4 with TRBJ2-6; 10 positions match TRBD2. The CDR3 totals 19 residues. Germline trimming cut 6 bases from V and 0 bases from J; bases unmatched to any gene: 12. Germline values: CDR1 SGHNT, CDR2 YYREEE (reference sequence). CDR3 DNA: TGTGCCAGCACCCTACGTTCGACTAGCGGGCCCTCTGGGGCCAACGTCCTGACTTTC. Translated, it gives CASTLRSTSGPSGANVLTF.

This chain links TRBV28 with TRBJ1-2; unclear D gene. This CDR3 contains 14 residues. The V end lost 6 bases, the J end lost 8 bases, and 19 bases lay between the germline ends. Germline V CDR1 and CDR2: MDHEN, SYDVKM. The CDR3 region has the DNA TGTGCCAGCAGCACAACCGGGGAGGCAAAGGGCTACACCTTC. Translated: CASSTTGEAKGYTF.